At least ten counts were recorded for the clone carrying this T cell receptor beta chain. The sample originates from a study of blood T cells in healthy people across ages. PCR was performed a second time for roughly 7 to 12 cycles using a sample-barcoded 5' primer and a J-beta primer mix. TCRdb re-derived calls from the 5' RACE reads in MiXCR, one entry per CDR3 protein. Of more than 900,000 distinct CDR3 sequences listed, around 29% are singletons. The junction had 5 bases not matched to a gene; V was cut back by 5 bases and J by 3 bases. Germline CDR1 is SGHRS and CDR2 is YFSETQ. CDR3 length: 14 amino acids. Each sample used at least 7 million PBMCs. This sample was shared with a second study, whose subject was T cells of mothers and their children.

Sequencing was performed on blood. The V and J genes are TRBV5-1 and TRBJ2-1; TRBD1 agrees at 7 bases. This receptor was taken from a woman aged 40 to 50 in good health. The CDR3 DNA sequence: TGCGCCAGCAGGTTAGGGGACAGCTACAATGAGCAGTTCTTC. It translates to CASRLGDSYNEQFF.